The present entry profiles one TCR beta chain with its context. Methods used by the authors: Estimates of nucleated cell counts were drawn from the amplification of reference gene primers. Only in-frame clones appear in the TCRdb table, and some are missing; sequencing was by immunoSEQ multiplex PCR. The D gene and trimming were derived from the DNA, and the V and J assignments and clone size from that table. This sample has about 35,000 clones, with approximately 90% found just once. The data originate from a study of blood T cell repertoires in COVID-19. The overall study: Both acute and convalescent COVID-19 samples were obtained from the United States, Italy and Spain. Nucleic acid was either cDNA or gDNA, and it came from T cells, B-cell-depleted T cells, or PBMCs.

In germline, CDR1 is SGDLS, CDR2 YYNGEE. The germline V and J ends were trimmed by 0 bases and 3 bases, with 8 bases remaining between them. CDR3 length: 14 residues. The sequenced sample was peripheral blood. The clonotype comes from a man between 45 and 60 years old with active COVID-19. The chain joins TRBV9 to TRBJ2-3, with unresolved D. DNA of the CDR3: TGTGCCAGCAGCGTAGTTGCGTCAACAGATACGCAGTATTTT. It yields the protein CASSVVASTDTQYF.